This T cell receptor (beta chain) was observed in a study of cytomegalovirus exposure and HLA in healthy donors. General observations from the study: Previous analysis showed most TCR beta V segments were productive about 87% or about 30% of the time. In a later analysis, fewer than 20,000 TCR beta sequences were associated with HLA alleles at 0.05 false discovery rate. It was assumed in the presence/absence analyses that sequencing depth was roughly uniform across donors. The HLA-A and HLA-B alleles of most subjects were reportedly predicted accurately from TCR beta sequences.

The PCR ran on 60 Vbeta and 13 Jbeta primers. Sequenced by immunoSEQ multiplex PCR; TCRdb stores in-frame clones only, minus some. The table includes 150,000 to 180,000 clones, over 60% detected once. Trimming at V came to 7 bases and at J to 5 bases, leaving 13 bases not matched to a gene. Germline V CDR1 and CDR2: SQVTM, ANQGSEA. There are 15 residues in the CDR3. As for this clone: Its antigen is not known.

The sequence was collected from a woman in her thirties or forties in good health and CMV-seronegative. The V call is TRBV29-1, the J call TRBJ2-3, with TRBD1 identical over 9 bases. The sequencing input was PBMCs. As DNA, the CDR3 is TGCAGCGGGCAACAAACAGGGGGCGCATTAGATACGCAGTATTTT. This sequence encodes CSGQQTGGALDTQYF.